This T cell receptor beta chain appears in the sequencing data of a study of T cells in Graves' hyperthyroidism and ophthalmopathy. Study background: Blood from the periphery was taken at initial diagnosis, before any treatment.

Around 10 ml fresh peripheral blood yielded the PBMCs. TCR beta CDR3 regions were amplified from RNA. The HTBI primer set was used in a first-round RT-PCR of the TCR CDR3. A single record per CDR3 protein comes from TCRdb applying MiXCR to the multiplex PCR reads. The repertoire holds 300,000 to 400,000 distinct CDR3 sequences, with roughly 20% as singletons. Sequenced: blood. The sequence derives from a man between 18 and 35 years old with Graves' ophthalmopathy.

CDR3: CSGTGDRTDTQYF. As DNA, the CDR3 is TGCAGTGGGACAGGCGACCGCACAGATACGCAGTATTTT. The chain has TRBV20-1 and TRBJ2-3, with TRBD1 identical over 7 bases. Germline V gives CDR1 DFQATT, CDR2 SNEGSKA (reference sequence). The CDR3 totals 13 residues. Unmatched junction bases numbered 5, after V lost 7 bases and J lost 1 base.